Listed below are T cell receptor beta chains from one sample, sequenced in a study of T-cell memory formation after mild COVID-19. Using its own MiXCR run on the 5' RACE reads, TCRdb lists one record per CDR3 protein. This repertoire shows approximately 230,000 distinct CDR3 sequences, about 15% found once; its top ten account for about 3.5%. Sequencing was done on a sample of PBMCs or a T cell subset sorted from them (not recorded which). All receptors derive from a man aged 18 to 35 who had mild COVID-19 (a few samples of this study predate the infection). Cell type and time point are not known. CDR3s include the opening cysteine and the closing phenylalanine or tryptophan. Each record gives: CDR3 protein, CDR3 DNA, D gene, J gene, V gene, clone size. D genes are given only for firm matches. Not all rows give a size; the values are once, few, many and, for expanded clones, a class.

CDR3aa: CASSEYAEAFF; CDR3nt: TGTGCCAGCAGTGAATACGCTGAAGCTTTCTTT; d_gene: .; j_gene: TRBJ1-1; v_gene: TRBV25-1; abundance: .
CDR3aa: CASTPEGQGGLSPLHF; CDR3nt: TGTGCCAGCACCCCGGAAGGACAGGGAGGACTCTCACCCCTCCACTTT; d_gene: TRBD1; j_gene: TRBJ1-6; v_gene: TRBV11-2; abundance: many
CDR3aa: CASSNRKWDGYTF; CDR3nt: TGTGCCAGCAGCAATCGAAAGTGGGATGGCTACACCTTC; d_gene: .; j_gene: TRBJ1-2; v_gene: TRBV21-1; abundance: .
CDR3aa: CASSQGRGALPDTQYF; CDR3nt: TGTGCCAGCAGCCAGGGGCGGGGGGCCCTCCCAGATACGCAGTATTTT; d_gene: TRBD2; j_gene: TRBJ2-3; v_gene: TRBV7-2; abundance: many
CDR3aa: CASSSGQPSSPLHF; CDR3nt: TGTGCCAGCAGCTCGGGACAGCCAAGTTCACCCCTCCACTTT; d_gene: TRBD1; j_gene: TRBJ1-6; v_gene: TRBV7-8; abundance: few
CDR3aa: CASSQDPSGGVNTQYF; CDR3nt: TGCGCCAGCAGCCAAGATCCTAGCGGGGGGGTGAATACGCAGTATTTT; d_gene: TRBD2; j_gene: TRBJ2-3; v_gene: TRBV4-3; abundance: .
CDR3aa: CASTIGAYNEQFF; CDR3nt: TGTGCCAGCACCATAGGGGCCTACAATGAGCAGTTCTTC; d_gene: .; j_gene: TRBJ2-1; v_gene: TRBV6-2/TRBV6-3; abundance: .
CDR3aa: CASSQRGQDNQPQHF; CDR3nt: TGTGCCAGCAGCCAACGGGGACAGGATAATCAGCCCCAGCATTTT; d_gene: TRBD1; j_gene: TRBJ1-5; v_gene: TRBV6-2/TRBV6-3; abundance: .
CDR3aa: CASSLALGFANTGELFF; CDR3nt: TGTGCCAGCAGCTTAGCGCTGGGTTTCGCGAACACCGGGGAGCTGTTTTTT; d_gene: .; j_gene: TRBJ2-2; v_gene: TRBV7-9; abundance: .
CDR3aa: CATSRGAGGGTDTQYF; CDR3nt: TGTGCCACCAGCAGAGGAGCGGGGGGAGGCACAGATACGCAGTATTTT; d_gene: TRBD2; j_gene: TRBJ2-3; v_gene: TRBV15; abundance: few
CDR3aa: CASSVGGSENTIYF; CDR3nt: TGTGCCAGCAGCGTAGGAGGGTCTGAAAACACCATATATTTT; d_gene: .; j_gene: TRBJ1-3; v_gene: TRBV9; abundance: .
CDR3aa: CASSPTWGETDTQYF; CDR3nt: TGTGCCAGCAGCCCGACCTGGGGGGAGACAGATACGCAGTATTTT; d_gene: .; j_gene: TRBJ2-3; v_gene: TRBV11-2; abundance: .
CDR3aa: CATSDEWTGGGYTF; CDR3nt: TGTGCCACCAGTGATGAATGGACAGGGGGTGGCTACACCTTC; d_gene: TRBD1; j_gene: TRBJ1-2; v_gene: TRBV24-1; abundance: .
CDR3aa: CSGSGGRGYGYTF; CDR3nt: TGCAGTGGGTCGGGGGGGCGAGGGTATGGCTACACCTTC; d_gene: .; j_gene: TRBJ1-2; v_gene: TRBV20-1; abundance: .
CDR3aa: CASSQDLRISTDTQYF; CDR3nt: TGTGCCAGCAGCCAAGATCTGAGGATTAGCACAGATACGCAGTATTTT; d_gene: .; j_gene: TRBJ2-3; v_gene: TRBV4-2; abundance: few
CDR3aa: CSVGADGTWEKLFF; CDR3nt: TGCAGCGTTGGAGCCGATGGGACCTGGGAAAAACTGTTTTTT; d_gene: .; j_gene: TRBJ1-4; v_gene: TRBV29-1; abundance: few
CDR3aa: CASRKTGRNQPQHF; CDR3nt: TGTGCCAGCAGGAAGACAGGGCGCAATCAGCCCCAGCATTTT; d_gene: TRBD1; j_gene: TRBJ1-5; v_gene: TRBV27; abundance: .
CDR3aa: CASSLGQGKNEQFF; CDR3nt: TGTGCCAGCAGTTTAGGACAGGGGAAGAATGAGCAGTTCTTC; d_gene: TRBD1; j_gene: TRBJ2-1; v_gene: TRBV12-3/TRBV12-4; abundance: many
CDR3aa: CASSLPVRAEQYF; CDR3nt: TGTGCCAGCAGCTTACCCGTCCGGGCCGAGCAGTACTTC; d_gene: .; j_gene: TRBJ2-7; v_gene: TRBV7-2; abundance: few
CDR3aa: CASSTSAGTQYF; CDR3nt: TGTGCCAGCAGCACCTCGGCAGGGACCCAGTACTTC; d_gene: .; j_gene: TRBJ2-5; v_gene: TRBV7-3; abundance: .
CDR3aa: CASSPTGTALYNEQFF; CDR3nt: TGTGCCAGCAGCCCGACCGGGACAGCTCTTTACAATGAGCAGTTCTTC; d_gene: TRBD1; j_gene: TRBJ2-1; v_gene: TRBV7-9; abundance: .
CDR3aa: CASSVGSYQPQHF; CDR3nt: TGTGCCAGCAGCGTAGGGTCGTACCAGCCCCAGCATTTT; d_gene: .; j_gene: TRBJ1-5; v_gene: TRBV9; abundance: few
CDR3aa: CASSSDTSGNTIYF; CDR3nt: TGTGCCAGCAGCTCCGACACCTCTGGAAACACCATATATTTT; d_gene: .; j_gene: TRBJ1-3; v_gene: TRBV5-4; abundance: .
CDR3aa: CSARESRQGALPLHF; CDR3nt: TGCAGTGCTAGAGAATCTAGACAGGGGGCCTTACCCCTCCACTTT; d_gene: TRBD1; j_gene: TRBJ1-6; v_gene: TRBV20-1; abundance: .
CDR3aa: CASSPQGPYSPLHF; CDR3nt: TGTGCCAGCAGCCCACAGGGTCCGTATTCACCCCTCCACTTT; d_gene: .; j_gene: TRBJ1-6; v_gene: TRBV7-2; abundance: .
CDR3aa: CASSLGDRRNYGYTF; CDR3nt: TGCGCCAGCAGCCTAGGGGACAGACGTAACTATGGCTACACCTTC; d_gene: TRBD1; j_gene: TRBJ1-2; v_gene: TRBV5-1; abundance: few
CDR3aa: CASSSSSTAYEQYF; CDR3nt: TGTGCCAGCAGCTCCTCGTCGACAGCCTACGAGCAGTACTTC; d_gene: .; j_gene: TRBJ2-7; v_gene: TRBV7-2; abundance: few
CDR3aa: CASTTTGGGTEAFF; CDR3nt: TGCGCCAGCACCACCACAGGGGGAGGGACTGAAGCTTTCTTT; d_gene: TRBD1; j_gene: TRBJ1-1; v_gene: TRBV5-1; abundance: few
CDR3aa: CASSFGAGGNYGYTF; CDR3nt: TGTGCCAGCAGTTTCGGGGCAGGAGGAAACTATGGCTACACCTTC; d_gene: .; j_gene: TRBJ1-2; v_gene: TRBV12-3/TRBV12-4; abundance: few
CDR3aa: CASRSFAGGRNTIYF; CDR3nt: TGTGCCAGCAGATCCTTCGCAGGCGGGAGAAACACCATATATTTT; d_gene: .; j_gene: TRBJ1-3; v_gene: TRBV28; abundance: .
CDR3aa: CASSIPPNEQFF; CDR3nt: TGTGCCAGTAGTATTCCCCCGAATGAGCAGTTCTTC; d_gene: .; j_gene: TRBJ2-1; v_gene: TRBV19; abundance: many
CDR3aa: CASSRPGTTKNIQYF; CDR3nt: TGTGCCAGCTCACGCCCAGGGACGACCAAAAACATTCAGTACTTC; d_gene: .; j_gene: TRBJ2-4; v_gene: TRBV18; abundance: many
CDR3aa: CASSSRGGGQPQHF; CDR3nt: TGTGCCAGCAGTTCACGGGGGGGAGGGCAGCCCCAGCATTTT; d_gene: .; j_gene: TRBJ1-5; v_gene: TRBV28; abundance: .
CDR3aa: CASSTDTNSPLHF; CDR3nt: TGCGCCAGCAGCACAGATACCAATTCACCCCTCCACTTT; d_gene: .; j_gene: TRBJ1-6; v_gene: TRBV5-1; abundance: .
CDR3aa: CSANQPGQVTQYF; CDR3nt: TGCAGTGCTAACCAACCGGGACAGGTTACGCAGTATTTT; d_gene: TRBD1; j_gene: TRBJ2-3; v_gene: TRBV20-1; abundance: .
CDR3aa: CASSLSSRGLGGELFF; CDR3nt: TGTGCCAGCAGCTTAAGTTCGCGAGGACTTGGCGGGGAGCTGTTTTTT; d_gene: .; j_gene: TRBJ2-2; v_gene: TRBV7-2; abundance: .
CDR3aa: CASSLAHQPQHF; CDR3nt: TGTGCCAGCAGTCTAGCCCATCAGCCCCAGCATTTT; d_gene: .; j_gene: TRBJ1-5; v_gene: TRBV12-3/TRBV12-4; abundance: few
CDR3aa: CRTGAGSSYEQYF; CDR3nt: TGCAGGACCGGAGCGGGGAGCTCCTACGAGCAGTACTTC; d_gene: TRBD2; j_gene: TRBJ2-7; v_gene: TRBV20-1; abundance: .
CDR3aa: CASSLVGTPQGKLFF; CDR3nt: TGTGCCAGCAGCTTAGTTGGGACACCTCAGGGAAAACTGTTTTTT; d_gene: .; j_gene: TRBJ1-4; v_gene: TRBV7-2; abundance: few
CDR3aa: CASSQDTGSPLHF; CDR3nt: TGCGCCAGCAGCCAAGATACTGGGTCACCCCTCCACTTT; d_gene: .; j_gene: TRBJ1-6; v_gene: TRBV4-1; abundance: many
CDR3aa: CASSLSVGQPQHF; CDR3nt: TGTGCCAGCAGTCTATCAGTAGGTCAGCCCCAGCATTTT; d_gene: .; j_gene: TRBJ1-5; v_gene: TRBV27; abundance: few
CDR3aa: CASSLRQNEAFF; CDR3nt: TGTGCCAGCAGCTTAAGGCAGAATGAAGCTTTCTTT; d_gene: .; j_gene: TRBJ1-1; v_gene: TRBV11-2; abundance: .